The 24 T cell receptor beta chains below all came from one sample that was sequenced in a study of T cell changes during pregnancy in multiple sclerosis (dated by TCRdb to between 2018 and 2021). The library was generated by the immunoSEQ multiplex PCR assay. TCRdb retrieved this table from immuneACCESS and kept in-frame rearrangements only. Not all clones are present; in checked studies, unresolved V genes account for under half, and no reason is known for the remainder. Within this sample are over 30,000 clones, with about 88% of them counted one time only. In total, the top ten clones hold over 8.5% of the sample. The source material was CD8+ T cells from peripheral blood mononuclear cells, sampled in the third trimester of pregnancy. All receptors derive from a female donor with multiple sclerosis, enrolled in a pregnancy study.

The chain couples TRBV6-4 to TRBJ2-1, with 13 bases fitting TRBD2. Trimming took 3 bases from V and 4 from J; bases not matched to a gene: 0. The CDR3 covers 15 residues. CDR1 and CDR2 (germline): MRHNA, SNTAGT. The CDR3 region has the DNA TGTGCCAGCAGTGAGGGACTAGCGGGGTACAATGAGCAGTTCTTC. Amino acids: CASSEGLAGYNEQFF.

The chain recombines TRBV28 with TRBJ2-7, with 8 bases matching TRBD2. The CDR3 runs 14 residues. V lost 5 bases, J lost 5 bases, and 8 bases stayed unmatched. Germline CDR1 reads MDHEN; CDR2 reads SYDVKM. The CDR3 spells CASSHGTRVDEQYF. For the CDR3, the DNA is TGTGCCAGCAGTCACGGGACTAGAGTGGACGAGCAGTACTTC.

This chain connects TRBV27 to TRBJ2-3; 8 nucleotides line up with TRBD1. Germline V gene data show CDR1 as MNHEY and CDR2 as SMNVEV (reference sequence). With V trimmed by 4 bases and J by 1 base, 4 bases remained unmatched. The CDR3 has 15 amino acids. The chain's CDR3 is CASSWGTGGTDTQYF. Here the CDR3 DNA reads TGTGCCAGCAGTTGGGGGACAGGAGGCACAGATACGCAGTATTTT.

The chain uses TRBV2 and TRBJ2-7; 12 bases line up with TRBD2. CDR1 SNHLY and CDR2 FYNNEI come from the germline V gene. The junction had 1 base not matched to a gene; V was cut back by 5 bases and J by 5 bases. The CDR3 has 13 amino acids. CDR3 sequence: CASSRLAGDEQYF. The CDR3 DNA is TGTGCCAGCAGTCGACTAGCGGGGGACGAGCAGTACTTC.

The chain has TRBV5-5 and TRBJ2-7; 11 bases match TRBD2. Trimming took 0 bases from V and 1 from J; bases not matched to a gene: 3. The CDR3 runs to 16 residues. Germline-derived CDR1 and CDR2 are SGHKS and YYEKEE (reference sequence). The CDR3 loop is CASSLEGLAVSYEQYF. The CDR3 bases are TGTGCCAGCAGCTTGGAGGGACTAGCGGTTTCCTACGAGCAGTACTTC.

The chain recombines TRBV15 with TRBJ1-1; 7 nucleotides line up with TRBD1. There are 12 residues in the CDR3. CDR1 and CDR2 from the germline V gene are LNHNV and YYDKDF (reference sequence). J was trimmed by 7 bases and V by 1 base; bases with no gene match: 0. CDR3 sequence (DNA): TGTGCCACCAGCAGAGGGACAGGTGAAGCTTTCTTT. This translates into CATSRGTGEAFF. Full variable domain (outside the CDR3, taken from reference TRBV15 and TRBJ1-1): DAMVIQNPRYQVTQFGKPVTLSCSQTLNHNVMYWYQQKSSQAPKLLFHYYDKDFNNEADTPDNFQSRRPNTSFCFLDIRSPGLGDTAMYLCATSRGTGEAFFGQGTRLTVV.

The chain couples TRBV7-9 to TRBJ2-7, with a possible D match to TRBD2 (6 bases). The germline V gene encodes CDR1 SEHNR and CDR2 FQNEAQ (reference sequence). The V gene lost 5 bases and the J gene lost 7 bases, with 9 bases spanning the gap. The CDR3 is made up of 11 amino acids. CDR3 sequence (DNA): TGTGCCAGCAGCCGGGAGAGGGAGCAGTACTTC. It yields the protein CASSREREQYF. Looking up the rest from reference TRBV7-9 and TRBJ2-7 gives the full variable domain: DTGVSQNPRHKITKRGQNVTFRCDPISEHNRLYWYRQTLGQGPEFLTYFQNEAQLEKSRLLSDRFSAERPKGSFSTLEIQRTEQGDSAMYLCASSREREQYFGPGTRLTVT.

V is TRBV5-4 and J is TRBJ2-2, with TRBD2 identical over 12 bases. Germline V lookup: CDR1 SGHNT, CDR2 YYREEE (reference sequence). V shed 4 bases and J 6 bases; nucleotides not matched to a gene: 10. The CDR3 length is 17 residues. CDR3 nucleotide sequence: TGTGCCAGCAGCCCGGGGACTAGCGGGCTACGGGCCGGGGAGCTGTTTTTT. This translates into CASSPGTSGLRAGELFF.

The chain joins TRBV6-1 to TRBJ2-7, with 9 bases identical to TRBD1. With 1 base clipped from V and 2 bases from J, the junction kept 0 bases outside the gene matches. This CDR3 has 14 amino acids. Germline V gene sequence: CDR1 MNHNS, CDR2 SASEGT. CDR3 sequence: CASSEGTGAYEQYF. CDR3 nucleotide sequence: TGTGCCAGCAGTGAAGGGACAGGGGCCTACGAGCAGTACTTC.

This chain connects TRBV7-8 to TRBJ2-7, with 7 positions matching TRBD1. The germline CDR1 and CDR2 sequences are SGHVS and FQNEAQ. V lost 6 bases to trimming and J lost 0 bases; unmatched junction nucleotides: 5. The CDR3 consists of 14 residues. The CDR3 spells CASRRDSPSYEQYF. CDR3 sequence (DNA): TGTGCCAGCAGAAGGGACAGCCCCTCCTACGAGCAGTACTTC.

This clone was picked up one time. The chain combines TRBV7-9 with TRBJ2-7; D is undetermined. The V and J ends lost 5 bases and 4 bases respectively, with 12 bases between them. CDR3 length: 13 amino acids. Germline assignment: CDR1 SEHNR and CDR2 FQNEAQ (reference sequence). The CDR3 coding sequence is TGTGCCAGCAGCACCCCCGGCAGGTACGAGCAGTACTTC. Translation gives CASSTPGRYEQYF.

This clone was seen more than once but under ten times. V gene TRBV19 combines with J gene TRBJ1-1, with D possibly being TRBD1 (6 bases). This CDR3 is built from 14 residues. V was pared by 1 base and J by 4 bases, with 10 bases between. Germline CDR1 is LNHDA and CDR2 is SQIVND (reference sequence). The CDR3 nucleotides are TGTGCCAGTAGTATAGCTGGGGGCCTCACTGAAGCTTTCTTT. It yields the protein CASSIAGGLTEAFF.

The chain joins TRBV5-1 to TRBJ2-5, with a tentative D call TRBD2 (6 bases). Germline values: CDR1 SGHRS, CDR2 YFSETQ. The CDR3 has 15 amino acids. Trimming took off 4 bases at V and 1 base at J, with 14 bases between the two ends. Here the CDR3 DNA reads TGCGCCAGCAGCCGCGGAGGGGTTCCCCAAGAGACCCAGTACTTC. Translated, it gives CASSRGGVPQETQYF.

The CDR3 DNA reads as TGTGCCAGCAGTAGGACAGGGTCCAAGGACGGGGAGCTGTTTTTT. Translating it yields CASSRTGSKDGELFF. V usage is TRBV6-1 and J usage is TRBJ2-2, with 8 positions matching TRBD1. The germline gives CDR1 MNHNS, CDR2 SASEGT. V was clipped by 5 bases and J by 7 bases; unmatched bases: 9. This CDR3 spans 15 amino acids.

The rearrangement joins TRBV29-1 to TRBJ2-1; TRBD2 aligns across 13 bases. Trimming took 3 bases from V and 6 from J; bases not matched to a gene: 2. The length of the CDR3 is 14 residues. Germline V gene data show CDR1 as SQVTM and CDR2 as ANQGSEA. DNA of the CDR3: TGCAGCGTTGAGGGACTAGCGGGGACCAATGAGCAGTTCTTC. Residues: CSVEGLAGTNEQFF.

The chain carries TRBV6-5 and TRBJ1-5, with D maybe TRBD1 (5 bases). The CDR3 covers 14 residues. Germline V gene sequence: CDR1 MNHEY, CDR2 SVGAGI. Between the trimmed V and J ends, which lost 0 bases and 9 bases, there was a span of 12 bases. The CDR3 nucleotides are TGTGCCAGCAGTTACTCCGTAGGGGAGGCGCCCCAGCATTTT. Translating it yields CASSYSVGEAPQHF.

This rearrangement joins TRBV4-1 to TRBJ1-2; the D gene is possibly TRBD1 (6 bases). This CDR3 has 17 amino acids. V shed 0 bases and J shed 5 bases, with 19 bases lying between them. Germline CDR1 MGHRA, CDR2 YSYEKL. The CDR3 loop reads CASSQEPVMGAEYGYTF. The CDR3 bases are TGCGCCAGCAGCCAAGAACCCGTTATGGGGGCGGAGTATGGCTACACCTTC.

The rearrangement joins TRBV9 to TRBJ2-2, with D tentatively TRBD2 (6 bases). The ends were cut back, 0 bases at V and 2 bases at J, with 17 bases in the middle. The CDR3 loop spans 18 amino acids. Germline values: CDR1 SGDLS, CDR2 YYNGEE. The DNA of the CDR3 is TGTGCCAGCAGCGTAGCTACGGAGGGCAGGGCCAACACCGGGGAGCTGTTTTTT. Its translation: CASSVATEGRANTGELFF.

V usage is TRBV27 and J usage is TRBJ2-5, with D unclear. Germline lookup yields CDR1 MNHEY and CDR2 SMNVEV (reference sequence). The V end lost 2 bases, the J end lost 4 bases, and 8 bases lay between the germline ends. CDR3 length equals 13 residues. The CDR3 protein is CASSLRTGETQYF. The CDR3 bases are TGTGCCAGCAGTTTAAGAACGGGAGAGACCCAGTACTTC.

The genes are TRBV9 and TRBJ2-7, with D possibly matching TRBD2 (5 bases). Trimming pared 4 bases from V and 0 bases from J, leaving 14 bases between. This CDR3 is built from 15 residues. Germline CDR1 reads SGDLS; CDR2 reads YYNGEE. In nucleotides, the CDR3 is TGTGCCAGCAGCTCCAAGGACCGGGGCTCCTACGAGCAGTACTTC. Its protein product is CASSSKDRGSYEQYF.

The rearrangement joins TRBV6-1 to TRBJ1-2; no reliable D call. This CDR3 has 16 residues. Trimming cost V 3 bases and J 7 bases, with 21 bases left between them. Germline V lookup: CDR1 MNHNS, CDR2 SASEGT. The CDR3: CASSDLAPSLSSGYTF. CDR3 in DNA: TGTGCCAGCAGTGATTTGGCACCTTCCTTGTCGTCTGGCTACACCTTC.

The gene calls are TRBV5-6 and TRBJ2-1, with a tentative D call TRBD1 (6 bases). V lost 0 bases, J lost 6 bases, and 10 bases lay in between. The CDR3 has 14 residues. Looked up from germline, CDR1 is SGHDT and CDR2 is YYEEEE. The CDR3: CASSLAGRGNEQFF. DNA of the CDR3: TGTGCCAGCAGCTTGGCCGGCAGGGGCAATGAGCAGTTCTTC.

The genes are TRBV5-1 and TRBJ2-1, with 9 bases matching TRBD2. Germline CDR1 SGHRS, CDR2 YFSETQ. The CDR3 length is 18 residues. The V and J ends lost 1 base and 4 bases, in that order; junction bases with no gene match: 12. DNA of the CDR3: TGCGCCAGCAGCTTGATGTCTAGCGGGGACCCTAGATACAATGAGCAGTTCTTC. Its translation: CASSLMSSGDPRYNEQFF.

V and J are TRBV9 and TRBJ1-1, with 7 bases matching TRBD1. From germline, CDR1 is SGDLS and CDR2 YYNGEE. The length of the CDR3 is 15 residues. With V trimmed by 3 bases and J by 2 bases, 7 bases remained unmatched. Here the CDR3 reads CASSAYRGPNTEAFF. CDR3 DNA: TGTGCCAGCAGCGCATACAGGGGACCAAACACTGAAGCTTTCTTT.